This passage covers 5 T cell receptor beta chains from one sample sequenced in a study of T-cell memory formation after mild COVID-19. TCRdb reprocessed the 5' RACE reads with MiXCR, giving one entry per CDR3 protein. The sample carries about 610,000 distinct CDR3 sequences, around 16% recorded once. The sequencing input was PBMCs or a T cell subset sorted from them (not recorded which). All receptors derive from an adult woman who had mild COVID-19 (a few samples of this study predate the infection). Cell type and time point are not known.

The chain has TRBV5-1 and TRBJ1-2; D gene ambiguous. The CDR3 length is 16 residues. V lost 6 bases and J lost 2, with 20 bases in between. The germline V gene encodes CDR1 SGHRS and CDR2 YFSETQ. CDR3 DNA: TGCGCCAGCAAGCTTGGGGTTACGGGTAAAAACTATGGCTACACCTTC. As protein: CASKLGVTGKNYGYTF.

In this sample, this clonotype turned up a few times. This chain links TRBV12-3 or TRBV12-4 with TRBJ2-2, with 9 bases that match TRBD1. This CDR3 comprises 15 residues. The J segment lost 3 bases and the V segment lost 6 bases, leaving 5 bases of the junction unmatched. The CDR3 spells CASSSGQGYTGELFF. The CDR3 DNA is TGTGCCAGCAGCTCAGGACAGGGGTACACCGGGGAGCTGTTTTTT.

In its sample, this clonotype was seen many times. This chain uses TRBV7-9 with TRBJ2-7, with D possibly called TRBD1 or TRBD2 (5 bases each). Trimming took off 2 bases at V and 3 bases at J, with 17 bases between the two ends. This CDR3 region has 16 residues. The germline CDR1 and CDR2 sequences are SEHNR and FQNEAQ (reference sequence). The CDR3 bases are TGTGCCAGCAGCTTATGGGACGACACAGACCGCTACGAGCAGTACTTC. This codes for CASSLWDDTDRYEQYF. Using reference TRBV7-9 and TRBJ2-7 for the parts outside the CDR3, the full variable domain is DTGVSQNPRHKITKRGQNVTFRCDPISEHNRLYWYRQTLGQGPEFLTYFQNEAQLEKSRLLSDRFSAERPKGSFSTLEIQRTEQGDSAMYLCASSLWDDTDRYEQYFGPGTRLTVT.

In this sample, this clonotype turned up a few times. The V gene is TRBV7-2, the J gene TRBJ1-1; D is undetermined. Germline V gene data show CDR1 as SGHTA and CDR2 as FQGNSA. CDR3 size: 15 residues. Trimming stripped 5 bases from V and 1 base from J, with 14 bases between. The CDR3 DNA follows: TGTGCCAGCAGCGCCACTAGGGCTCCGAACACTGAAGCTTTCTTT. Residues: CASSATRAPNTEAFF.

This chain connects TRBV7-6 to TRBJ2-1, with a possible D match to TRBD2 (5 bases). V was trimmed by 3 bases and J by 4 bases, leaving 16 bases between them. The CDR3 is made up of 16 amino acids. In germline, CDR1 is SGHVS, CDR2 FNYEAQ. In DNA form, the CDR3 reads TGTGCCAGCAGCTTCACGGCTGGGGAGACTTACAATGAGCAGTTCTTC. This translates into CASSFTAGETYNEQFF. Variable domain in full (rest from reference TRBV7-6 and TRBJ2-1): GAGVSQSPRYKVTKRGQDVALRCDPISGHVSLYWYRQALGQGPEFLTYFNYEAQQDKSGLPNDRFSAERPEGSISTLTIQRTEQRDSAMYRCASSFTAGETYNEQFFGPGTRLTVL.